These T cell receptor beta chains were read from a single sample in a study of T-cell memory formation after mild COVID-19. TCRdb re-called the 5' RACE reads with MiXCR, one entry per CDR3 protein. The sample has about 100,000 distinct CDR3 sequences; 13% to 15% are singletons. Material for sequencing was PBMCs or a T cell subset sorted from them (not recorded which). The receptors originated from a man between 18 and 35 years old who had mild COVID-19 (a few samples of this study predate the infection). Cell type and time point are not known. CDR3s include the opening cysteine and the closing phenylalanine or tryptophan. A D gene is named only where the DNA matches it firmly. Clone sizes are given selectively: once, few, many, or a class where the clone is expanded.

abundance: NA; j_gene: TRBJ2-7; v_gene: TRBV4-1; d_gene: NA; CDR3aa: CASSQPGDYEQYF; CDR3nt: TGCGCCAGCAGCCAACCTGGGGACTACGAGCAGTACTTC
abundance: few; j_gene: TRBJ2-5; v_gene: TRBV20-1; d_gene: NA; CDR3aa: CSARWQQETQYF; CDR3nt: TGCAGTGCTAGGTGGCAGCAAGAGACCCAGTACTTC
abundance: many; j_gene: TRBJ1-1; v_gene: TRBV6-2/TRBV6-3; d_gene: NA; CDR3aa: CASSHNPHRTEAFF; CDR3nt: TGTGCCAGCAGTCACAACCCTCACAGGACTGAAGCTTTCTTT
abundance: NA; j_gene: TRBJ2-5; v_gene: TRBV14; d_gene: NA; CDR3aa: CASSQEAGRETQYF; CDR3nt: TGTGCCAGCAGCCAAGAGGCAGGGCGAGAGACCCAGTACTTC
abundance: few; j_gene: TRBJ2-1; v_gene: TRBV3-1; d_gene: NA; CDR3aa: CASSQVAGWGSYNEQFF; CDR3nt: TGTGCCAGCAGCCAAGTCGCAGGGTGGGGGTCCTACAATGAGCAGTTCTTC
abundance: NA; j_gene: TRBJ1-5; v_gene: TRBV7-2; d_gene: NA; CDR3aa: CASSLLSGRSNQPQHF; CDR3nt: TGTGCCAGCAGCTTATTGTCTGGGAGAAGCAATCAGCCCCAGCATTTT
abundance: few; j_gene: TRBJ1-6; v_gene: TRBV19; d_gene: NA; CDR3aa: CASRTRGSPLHF; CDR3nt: TGTGCCAGCAGGACCAGGGGATCACCCCTCCACTTT
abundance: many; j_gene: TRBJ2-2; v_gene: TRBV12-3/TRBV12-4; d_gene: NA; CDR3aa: CASSPGSGELFF; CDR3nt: TGTGCCAGCAGTCCCGGGAGTGGGGAGCTGTTTTTT
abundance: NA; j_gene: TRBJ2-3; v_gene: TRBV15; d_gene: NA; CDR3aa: CATSRSRDHRQYF; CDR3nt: TGTGCCACCAGCAGATCTAGGGACCATCGGCAGTATTTT
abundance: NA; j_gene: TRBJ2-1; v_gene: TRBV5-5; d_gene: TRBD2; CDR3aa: CASSLWGPGLALNEQFF; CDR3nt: TGTGCCAGCAGCTTGTGGGGACCTGGACTAGCGCTCAATGAGCAGTTCTTC
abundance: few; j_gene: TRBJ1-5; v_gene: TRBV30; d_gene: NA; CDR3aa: CAWSVGQGGNQPQHF; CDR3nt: TGTGCCTGGAGTGTAGGCCAGGGAGGTAATCAGCCCCAGCATTTT
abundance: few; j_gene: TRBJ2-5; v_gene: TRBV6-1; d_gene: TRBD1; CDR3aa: CASSNRDRGRETQYF; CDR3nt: TGTGCCAGCAGTAACCGGGACAGGGGGCGGGAGACCCAGTACTTC
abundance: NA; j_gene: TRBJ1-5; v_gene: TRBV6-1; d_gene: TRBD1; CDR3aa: CASRGQVGNQPQHF; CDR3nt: TGTGCCAGCAGAGGACAGGTGGGGAATCAGCCCCAGCATTTT
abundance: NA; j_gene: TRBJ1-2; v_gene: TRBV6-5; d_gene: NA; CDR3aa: CASSYGGFRGYTF; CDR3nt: TGTGCCAGCAGTTACGGAGGGTTCCGGGGCTACACCTTC
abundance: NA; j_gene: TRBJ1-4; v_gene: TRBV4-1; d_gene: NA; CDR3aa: CASSQETGNEKLFF; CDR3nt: TGCGCCAGCAGCCAAGAAACAGGGAATGAAAAACTGTTTTTT
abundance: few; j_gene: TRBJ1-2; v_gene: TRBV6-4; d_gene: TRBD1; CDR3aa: CASSRDSSLPSAYGYTF; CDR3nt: TGTGCCAGCAGCCGGGACAGCTCACTTCCCTCCGCTTATGGCTACACCTTC
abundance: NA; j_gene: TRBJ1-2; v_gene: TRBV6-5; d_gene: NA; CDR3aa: CASSYNSGAYGYTF; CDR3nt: TGTGCCAGCAGTTACAACAGTGGGGCCTATGGCTACACCTTC
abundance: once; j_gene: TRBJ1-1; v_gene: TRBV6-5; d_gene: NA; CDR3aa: CASSYSEGGTEAFF; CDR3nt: TGTGCCAGCAGTTACTCTGAGGGAGGCACTGAAGCTTTCTTT
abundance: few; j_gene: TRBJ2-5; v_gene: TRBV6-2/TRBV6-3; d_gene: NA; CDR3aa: CASSFDEAGALETQYF; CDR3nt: TGTGCCAGCAGTTTTGATGAGGCGGGGGCCCTGGAGACCCAGTACTTC
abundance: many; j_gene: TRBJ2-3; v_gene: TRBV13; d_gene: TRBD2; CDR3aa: CASSLGLAGGTDTQYF; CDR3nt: TGTGCCAGCAGCTTAGGCCTAGCGGGGGGCACAGATACGCAGTATTTT
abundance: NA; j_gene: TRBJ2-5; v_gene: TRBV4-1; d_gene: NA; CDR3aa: CASSQDRALQETQYF; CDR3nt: TGCGCCAGCAGCCAAGATAGGGCTCTACAAGAGACCCAGTACTTC
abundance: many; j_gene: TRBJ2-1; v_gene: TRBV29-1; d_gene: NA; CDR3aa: CSVQTASPGNEQFF; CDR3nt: TGCAGCGTACAAACTGCCAGTCCTGGTAATGAGCAGTTCTTC
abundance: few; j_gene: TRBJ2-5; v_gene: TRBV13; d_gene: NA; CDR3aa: CASSLGVRETQYF; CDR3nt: TGTGCCAGCAGCTTAGGGGTGCGAGAGACCCAGTACTTC
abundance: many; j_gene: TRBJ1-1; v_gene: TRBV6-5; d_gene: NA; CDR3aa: CASSSIRQGQTEAFF; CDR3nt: TGTGCCAGCAGTTCAATACGGCAGGGTCAGACTGAAGCTTTCTTT
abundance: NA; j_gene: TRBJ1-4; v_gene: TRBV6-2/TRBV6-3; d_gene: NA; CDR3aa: CASSRGPQLFF; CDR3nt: TGTGCCAGCAGTCGCGGGCCGCAACTGTTTTTT
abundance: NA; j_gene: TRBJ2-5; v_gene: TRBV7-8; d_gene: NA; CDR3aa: CASSSLSGPETQYF; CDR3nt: TGTGCCAGCAGCTCCCTCTCGGGTCCAGAGACCCAGTACTTC
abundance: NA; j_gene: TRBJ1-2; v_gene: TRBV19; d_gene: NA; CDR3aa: CASRIGAGGYTF; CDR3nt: TGTGCCAGCAGAATTGGAGCCGGTGGCTACACCTTC
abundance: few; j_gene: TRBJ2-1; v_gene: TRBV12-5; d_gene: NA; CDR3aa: CASATGRNEQFF; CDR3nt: TGTGCTAGTGCCACCGGTCGGAATGAGCAGTTCTTC
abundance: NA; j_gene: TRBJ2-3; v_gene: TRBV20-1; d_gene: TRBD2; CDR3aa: CSATSGGAGDTQYF; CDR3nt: TGCAGTGCTACTAGCGGGGGGGCTGGAGATACGCAGTATTTT
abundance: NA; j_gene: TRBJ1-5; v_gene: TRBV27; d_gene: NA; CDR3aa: CASSRWGDNQPQHF; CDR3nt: TGTGCCAGCAGCCGTTGGGGGGATAATCAGCCCCAGCATTTT
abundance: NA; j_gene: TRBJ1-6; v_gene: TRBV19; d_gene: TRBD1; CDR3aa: CASATGNLSPLHF; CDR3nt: TGTGCCAGCGCGACAGGGAATCTTTCACCCCTCCACTTT
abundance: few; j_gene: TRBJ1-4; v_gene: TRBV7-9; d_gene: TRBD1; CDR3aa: CASSLTPVGTGSLKLFF; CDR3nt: TGTGCCAGCAGCTTAACCCCCGTTGGGACAGGTTCGCTAAAACTGTTTTTT
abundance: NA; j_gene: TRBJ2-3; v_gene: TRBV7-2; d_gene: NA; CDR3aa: CASSSRDTQYF; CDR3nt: TGTGCCAGCAGCTCCCGGGATACGCAGTATTTT
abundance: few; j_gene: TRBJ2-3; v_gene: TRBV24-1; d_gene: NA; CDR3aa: CATRKQGTDTQYF; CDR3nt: TGTGCCACCAGGAAACAGGGCACAGATACGCAGTATTTT
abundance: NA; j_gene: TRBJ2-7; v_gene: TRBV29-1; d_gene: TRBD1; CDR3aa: CSVQTGGSSYEQYF; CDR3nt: TGCAGCGTGCAAACAGGGGGAAGCTCCTACGAGCAGTACTTC
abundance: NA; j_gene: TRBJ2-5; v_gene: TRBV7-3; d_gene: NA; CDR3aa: CASSLGLANQETQYF; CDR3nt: TGTGCCAGCAGCTTAGGCCTCGCTAACCAAGAGACCCAGTACTTC
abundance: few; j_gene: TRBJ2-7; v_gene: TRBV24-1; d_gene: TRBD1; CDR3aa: CATVQGTPTGEQYF; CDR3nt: TGTGCCACCGTACAGGGGACACCTACAGGCGAGCAGTACTTC
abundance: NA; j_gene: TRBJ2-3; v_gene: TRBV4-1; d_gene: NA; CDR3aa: CASSQSGVPSTDTQYF; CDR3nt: TGCGCCAGCAGCCAGTCAGGAGTCCCTAGCACAGATACGCAGTATTTT
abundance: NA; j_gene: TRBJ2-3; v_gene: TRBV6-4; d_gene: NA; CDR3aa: CASSDSSRDTDTQYF; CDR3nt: TGTGCCAGCAGTGACTCGAGTCGGGACACAGATACGCAGTATTTT
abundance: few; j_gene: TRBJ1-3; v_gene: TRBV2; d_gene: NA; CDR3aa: CASSPIDGTSGNTIYF; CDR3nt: TGTGCCAGCAGTCCAATTGACGGGACCTCTGGAAACACCATATATTTT
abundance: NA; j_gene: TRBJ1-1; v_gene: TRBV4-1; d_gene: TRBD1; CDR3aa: CASSQNRGMNTEAFF; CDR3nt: TGCGCCAGCAGCCAGAACAGGGGGATGAACACTGAAGCTTTCTTT
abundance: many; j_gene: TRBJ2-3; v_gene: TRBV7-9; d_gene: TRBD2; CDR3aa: CASSSRGVAGNTDTQYF; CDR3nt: TGTGCCAGCAGCTCCCGTGGGGTAGCGGGGAACACAGATACGCAGTATTTT
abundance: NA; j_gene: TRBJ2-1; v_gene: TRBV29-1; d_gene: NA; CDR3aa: CSVEDGRWEQFF; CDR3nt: TGCAGCGTTGAAGATGGCCGATGGGAGCAGTTCTTC
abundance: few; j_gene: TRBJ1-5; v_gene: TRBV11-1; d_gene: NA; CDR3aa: CASSLGPDDNQPQHF; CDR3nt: TGTGCCAGCAGCTTAGGCCCCGACGACAATCAGCCCCAGCATTTT
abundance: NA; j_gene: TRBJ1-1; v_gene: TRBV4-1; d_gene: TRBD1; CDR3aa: CASSQPTGVNTEAFF; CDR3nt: TGCGCCAGCAGCCAACCGACAGGGGTTAACACTGAAGCTTTCTTT
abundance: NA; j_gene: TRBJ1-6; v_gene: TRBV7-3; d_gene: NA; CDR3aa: CASSVSYNSPLHF; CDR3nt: TGTGCCAGCAGCGTTTCCTATAATTCACCCCTCCACTTT
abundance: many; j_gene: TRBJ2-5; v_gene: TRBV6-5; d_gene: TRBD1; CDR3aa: CASSPGDRLQETQYF; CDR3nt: TGTGCCAGCAGCCCCGGGGACAGACTCCAAGAGACCCAGTACTTC
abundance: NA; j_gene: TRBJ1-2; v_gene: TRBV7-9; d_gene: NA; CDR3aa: CASSPPAGPFIGYTF; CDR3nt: TGTGCCAGCAGCCCGCCAGCCGGGCCCTTTATCGGCTACACCTTC
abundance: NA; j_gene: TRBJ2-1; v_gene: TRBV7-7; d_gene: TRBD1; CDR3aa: CAVQGQGVLSSYNEQFF; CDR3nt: TGTGCCGTCCAGGGGCAGGGGGTTCTTAGCTCCTACAATGAGCAGTTCTTC
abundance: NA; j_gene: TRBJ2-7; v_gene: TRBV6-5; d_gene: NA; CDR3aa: CASSPAVVYEQYF; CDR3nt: TGTGCCAGCAGCCCCGCGGTAGTCTACGAGCAGTACTTC
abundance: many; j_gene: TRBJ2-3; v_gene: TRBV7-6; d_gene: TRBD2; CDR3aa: CASSLGPGLAGGPSDTQYF; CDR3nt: TGTGCCAGCAGCTTAGGCCCGGGACTAGCGGGGGGGCCGTCAGATACGCAGTATTTT
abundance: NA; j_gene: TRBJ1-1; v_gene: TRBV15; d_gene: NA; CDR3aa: CATSSLSNTEAFF; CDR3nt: TGTGCCACCAGCAGCCTCTCGAACACTGAAGCTTTCTTT
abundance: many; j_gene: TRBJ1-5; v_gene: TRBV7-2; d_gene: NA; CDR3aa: CASSLGRSGNQPQHF; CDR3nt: TGTGCCAGCAGCTTAGGACGGTCGGGGAATCAGCCCCAGCATTTT